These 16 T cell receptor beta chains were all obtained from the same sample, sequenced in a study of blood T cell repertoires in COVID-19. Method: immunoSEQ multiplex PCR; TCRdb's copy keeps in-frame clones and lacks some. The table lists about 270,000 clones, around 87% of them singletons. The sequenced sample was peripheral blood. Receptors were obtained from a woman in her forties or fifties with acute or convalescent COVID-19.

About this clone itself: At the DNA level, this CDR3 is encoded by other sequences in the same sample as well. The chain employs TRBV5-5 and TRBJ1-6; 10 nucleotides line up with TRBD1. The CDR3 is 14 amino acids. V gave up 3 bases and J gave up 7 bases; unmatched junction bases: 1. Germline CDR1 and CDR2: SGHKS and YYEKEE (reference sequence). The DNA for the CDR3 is TGTGCCAGCAGCTCGGGACAGGGGAATTCACCCCTCCACTTT. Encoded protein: CASSSGQGNSPLHF.

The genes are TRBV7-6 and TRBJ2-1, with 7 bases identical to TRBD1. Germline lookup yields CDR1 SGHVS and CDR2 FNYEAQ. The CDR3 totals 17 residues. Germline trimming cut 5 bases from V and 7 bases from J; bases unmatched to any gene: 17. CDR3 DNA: TGTGCCAGCAGCCCAAACAGGGGAAACCTCGGGTTTAATGAGCAGTTCTTC. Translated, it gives CASSPNRGNLGFNEQFF.

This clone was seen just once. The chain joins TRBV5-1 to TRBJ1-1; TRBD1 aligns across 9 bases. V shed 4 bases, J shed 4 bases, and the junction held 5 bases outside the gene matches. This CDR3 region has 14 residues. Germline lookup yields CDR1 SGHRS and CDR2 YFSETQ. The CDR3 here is CASSTTGGATEAFF. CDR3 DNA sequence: TGCGCCAGCAGCACGACAGGGGGGGCCACTGAAGCTTTCTTT.

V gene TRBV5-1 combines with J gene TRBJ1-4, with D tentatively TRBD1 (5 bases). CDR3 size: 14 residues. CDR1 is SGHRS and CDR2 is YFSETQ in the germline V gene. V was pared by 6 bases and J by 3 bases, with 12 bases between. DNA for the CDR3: TGCGCCAGCAACGGGGGGTCGGCTAATGAAAAACTGTTTTTT. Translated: CASNGGSANEKLFF.

The CDR3 DNA is TGTGCCAGCAGCCCGGGACAGGAGGGAGGGTATCAGGATGAGCAGTTCTTC. Protein sequence: CASSPGQEGGYQDEQFF. The rearrangement uses TRBV11-3 and TRBJ2-1; perhaps TRBD1 as D (8 bases). The CDR3 is made up of 17 amino acids. Per the germline V gene, CDR1 is SGHNT and CDR2 is YENEEA. Trimming left V 5 bases short and J 8 bases short, with 25 bases between.

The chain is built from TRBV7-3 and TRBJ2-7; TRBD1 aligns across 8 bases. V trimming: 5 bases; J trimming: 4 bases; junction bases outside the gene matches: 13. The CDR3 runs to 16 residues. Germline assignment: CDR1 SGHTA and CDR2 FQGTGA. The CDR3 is CASSKTGGLVGYEQYF. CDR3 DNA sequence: TGTGCCAGCAGCAAAACAGGGGGGCTGGTTGGTTACGAGCAGTACTTC.

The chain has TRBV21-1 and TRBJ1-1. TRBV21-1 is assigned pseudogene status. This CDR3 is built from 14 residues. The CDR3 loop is CASSLRGPNTEAFF. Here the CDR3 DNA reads TGTGCCAGCAGCCTACGGGGTCCGAACACTGAAGCTTTCTTT.

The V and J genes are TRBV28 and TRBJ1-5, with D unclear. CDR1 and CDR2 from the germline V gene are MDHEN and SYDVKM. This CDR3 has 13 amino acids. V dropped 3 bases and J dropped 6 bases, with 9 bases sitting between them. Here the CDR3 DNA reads TGTGCCAGCAGTTTTTATCCTAGTCAGCCCCAGCATTTT. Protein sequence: CASSFYPSQPQHF.

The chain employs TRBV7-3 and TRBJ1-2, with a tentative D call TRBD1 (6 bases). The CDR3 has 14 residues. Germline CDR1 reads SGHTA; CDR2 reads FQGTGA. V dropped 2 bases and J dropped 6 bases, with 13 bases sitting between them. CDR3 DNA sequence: TGTGCCAGCAGCTTAGATGGGGGCGCGGATGGCTACACCTTC. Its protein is CASSLDGGADGYTF.

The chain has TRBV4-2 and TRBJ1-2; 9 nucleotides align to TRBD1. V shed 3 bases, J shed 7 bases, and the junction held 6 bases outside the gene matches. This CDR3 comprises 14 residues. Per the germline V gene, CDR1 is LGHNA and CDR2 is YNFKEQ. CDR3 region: CASSHSDRGAGYTF. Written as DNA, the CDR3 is TGTGCCAGCAGCCATTCCGACAGGGGGGCTGGCTACACCTTC.

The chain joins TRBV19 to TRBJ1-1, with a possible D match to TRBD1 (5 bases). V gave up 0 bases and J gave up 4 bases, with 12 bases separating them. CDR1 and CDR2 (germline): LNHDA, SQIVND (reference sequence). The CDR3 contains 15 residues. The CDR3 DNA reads TGTGCCAGTAGTATAGATCTGGCGGGACGCACTGAAGCTTTCTTT. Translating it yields CASSIDLAGRTEAFF.

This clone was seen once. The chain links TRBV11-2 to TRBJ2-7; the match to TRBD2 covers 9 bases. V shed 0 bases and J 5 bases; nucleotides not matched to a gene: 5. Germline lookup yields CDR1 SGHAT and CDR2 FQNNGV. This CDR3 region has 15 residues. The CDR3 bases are TGTGCCAGCAGCTTAGAAGCGGGAGGATCCCACGAGCAGTACTTC. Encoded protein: CASSLEAGGSHEQYF. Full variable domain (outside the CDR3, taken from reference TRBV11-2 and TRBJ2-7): EAGVAQSPRYKIIEKRQSVAFWCNPISGHATLYWYQQILGQGPKLLIQFQNNGVVDDSQLPKDRFSAERLKGVDSTLKIQPAKLEDSAVYLCASSLEAGGSHEQYFGPGTRLTVT.

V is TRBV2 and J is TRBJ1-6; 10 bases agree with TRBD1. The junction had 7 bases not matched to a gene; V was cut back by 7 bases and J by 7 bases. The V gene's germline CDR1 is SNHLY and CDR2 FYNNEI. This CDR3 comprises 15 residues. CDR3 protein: CASTRDRGENSPLHF. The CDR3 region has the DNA TGTGCCAGCACCAGGGACAGGGGCGAAAATTCACCCCTCCACTTT.

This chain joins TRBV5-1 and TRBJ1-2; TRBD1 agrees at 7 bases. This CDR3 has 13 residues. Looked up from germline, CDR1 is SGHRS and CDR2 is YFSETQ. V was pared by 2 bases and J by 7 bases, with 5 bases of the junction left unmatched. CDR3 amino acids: CASSFGTVAGYTF. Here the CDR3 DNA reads TGCGCCAGCAGCTTTGGGACAGTGGCTGGCTACACCTTC.

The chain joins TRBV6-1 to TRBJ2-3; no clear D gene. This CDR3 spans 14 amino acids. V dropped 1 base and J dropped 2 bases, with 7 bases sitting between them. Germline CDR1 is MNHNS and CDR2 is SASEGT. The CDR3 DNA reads TGTGCCAGCAGTGAAGGGCAGGACACAGATACGCAGTATTTT. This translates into CASSEGQDTDTQYF.

CDR3: CASSPGTASGSNEQFF. The DNA for the CDR3 is TGTGCCAGTAGTCCCGGGACGGCGAGCGGGAGTAATGAGCAGTTCTTC. The chain has TRBV19 and TRBJ2-1; 8 nucleotides agree with TRBD2. Germline-derived CDR1 and CDR2 are LNHDA and SQIVND (reference sequence). Trimming removed 5 bases from V and 7 bases from J; junction bases left unmatched: 13. This CDR3 contains 16 residues.